This TCR beta chain originates from a study of response to subunit inactivated influenza vaccine. TCRdb reprocessed the RT-PCR reads via MiXCR and lists one record per CDR3 protein. The table includes fewer than 600,000 distinct CDR3 sequences, about 7.2% detected once. General study points: Researchers suggested that each seasonal influenza vaccination recruits few new T cells.

Concerning this clonotype itself: Antigen unknown.

J was trimmed by 4 bases and V by 0 bases; bases with no gene match: 10. CDR1 is SGHDN and CDR2 is FVKESK in the germline V gene. This CDR3 is 17 amino acids long. V is TRBV14 and J is TRBJ2-5; 8 bases map to TRBD1. This clonotype was sampled from a man between 50 and 69 years old who received an inactivated influenza vaccine. The sample was PBMCs from blood, taken 23 months after vaccination. In nucleotides, the CDR3 is TGTGCCAGCAGCCAAGATGGCGGGGACAGGCGATTAGAGACCCAGTACTTC. Protein: CASSQDGGDRRLETQYF.